These 32 T cell receptor beta chains were sequenced from one sample in a study of shared clonotypes between healthy human individuals. The method was immunoSEQ multiplex PCR; TCRdb's version includes in-frame clones alone and lacks a portion of them. The sample records 400,000 to 550,000 clones, 79% being singletons. Sequences were obtained from PBMCs. The receptors originated from a woman between 35 and 50 years old in good health. Some clones in this sample may be carry-over from other donors' samples.

V is TRBV19 and J is TRBJ2-2; D is unresolved. V shed 6 bases and J shed 3 bases, with 2 bases lying between them. The CDR3 runs 11 residues. In germline, CDR1 is LNHDA, CDR2 SQIVND (reference sequence). The CDR3 sequence: CASRDTGELFF. CDR3 coding DNA: TGTGCCAGTAGGGACACCGGGGAGCTGTTTTTT.

This rearrangement joins TRBV11-3 to TRBJ2-3; perhaps D is TRBD1 or TRBD2 (5 bases each). The ends were cut back, 1 base at V and 1 base at J, with 12 bases in the middle. Per the germline V gene, CDR1 is SGHNT and CDR2 is YENEEA. The CDR3 contains 16 residues. The chain's CDR3 is CASSLGLLGGTDTQYF. The CDR3 bases are TGTGCCAGCAGCTTAGGTCTGTTGGGGGGCACAGATACGCAGTATTTT.

This chain uses TRBV2 with TRBJ1-5; D is undetermined. Trimming stripped 5 bases from V and 4 bases from J, with 15 bases between. This CDR3 spans 15 amino acids. CDR1 is SNHLY, CDR2 FYNNEI, per germline. CDR3 DNA sequence: TGTGCCAGCAGTTCCACGAGTGGGGTAAATCAGCCCCAGCATTTT. It yields the protein CASSSTSGVNQPQHF.

The genes are TRBV2 and TRBJ2-1, with D perhaps matching TRBD2 (6 bases). V was trimmed by 0 bases and J by 6 bases, leaving 15 bases between them. Germline CDR1 SNHLY, CDR2 FYNNEI. The CDR3 totals 16 residues. The CDR3 DNA reads as TGTGCCAGCAGTGAAGCCGGGTCAGGGAGGTTCAATGAGCAGTTCTTC. It is translated as CASSEAGSGRFNEQFF. Together with reference TRBV2 and TRBJ2-1, the CDR3 gives the full variable domain: EPEVTQTPSHQVTQMGQEVILRCVPISNHLYFYWYRQILGQKVEFLVSFYNNEISEKSEIFDDQFSVERPDGSNFTLKIRSTKLEDSAMYFCASSEAGSGRFNEQFFGPGTRLTVL.

This clone was recorded only once. The V and J genes are TRBV7-8 and TRBJ2-1; 12 bases line up with TRBD2. After removal of 5 bases from V and 2 bases from J, the junction contained 10 bases not matched to a gene. The CDR3 is 18 residues long. The V gene's germline CDR1 is SGHVS and CDR2 FQNEAQ. This CDR3 reads CASSTGLAGSGTYNEQFF. For the CDR3, the DNA is TGTGCCAGCAGCACTGGACTAGCGGGATCAGGCACCTACAATGAGCAGTTCTTC.

The chain recombines TRBV7-9 with TRBJ2-5; TRBD2 aligns across 8 bases. Trimming took 1 base from V and 11 from J; bases not matched to a gene: 12. Germline assignment: CDR1 SEHNR and CDR2 FQNEAQ (reference sequence). This CDR3 region has 15 residues. This CDR3 reads CASSLGRAGAGEQYF. The DNA for the CDR3 is TGTGCCAGCAGCTTAGGTCGAGCGGGAGCGGGGGAGCAGTACTTC.

This chain connects TRBV11-2 to TRBJ2-3, with 13 bases matching TRBD2. The V gene's germline CDR1 is SGHAT and CDR2 FQNNGV. This CDR3 spans 16 amino acids. The junction had 7 bases not matched to a gene; V was cut back by 2 bases and J by 8 bases. CDR3 DNA: TGTGCCAGCAGCTTAAGGACTAGCGGGAGCGTGGTTACGCAGTATTTT. Amino acid sequence: CASSLRTSGSVVTQYF.

The rearrangement joins TRBV30 to TRBJ2-5; D remains unclear. Germline V gene lookup returns CDR1 GTSNPN and CDR2 SVGIG (reference sequence). The CDR3 has 14 residues. V was pared by 2 bases and J by 2 bases, with 12 bases between. The CDR3 region has the DNA TGTGCCTGGAGTTCGGGCGTGGTTCAAGAGACCCAGTACTTC. It codes for CAWSSGVVQETQYF.

The rearrangement links TRBV18 to TRBJ2-3; tentatively, D is TRBD1 or TRBD2 (5 bases each). Germline V gene data show CDR1 as KGHSH and CDR2 as LQKENI. The CDR3 runs to 13 residues. V shed 8 bases and J shed 1 base, with 10 bases lying between them. The CDR3 DNA sequence: TGTGCCAGCGGGGCTAGCCGCACAGATACGCAGTATTTT. Translated: CASGASRTDTQYF.

J is TRBJ2-7 and V is TRBV7-8; 9 positions agree with TRBD2. The V and J ends lost 7 bases and 4 bases, in that order; junction bases with no gene match: 5. This CDR3 is 13 amino acids long. The germline V gene encodes CDR1 SGHVS and CDR2 FQNEAQ. CDR3 in amino acids: CASNSGRGYEQYF. The CDR3 region has the DNA TGTGCCAGCAATAGCGGGAGAGGGTACGAGCAGTACTTC.

This chain connects TRBV28 to TRBJ2-7, with a weak D call TRBD2 (5 bases). The V end was cut by 5 bases, the J end by 3 bases, with 17 bases between. CDR1 is MDHEN, CDR2 SYDVKM, per germline. The CDR3 covers 15 residues. The chain's CDR3 is CASSPFSSGFYEQYF. CDR3 in DNA: TGTGCCAGCAGTCCCTTCTCTTCGGGGTTCTACGAGCAGTACTTC.

Notes on this clone: A read error is likely here: a far larger clone is one base away. The chain is built from TRBV28 and TRBJ1-5; D is possibly TRBD1 (5 bases). Germline V gene data show CDR1 as MDHEN and CDR2 as SYDVKM. This CDR3 spans 16 amino acids. V lost 2 bases and J lost 4, with 15 bases in between. The CDR3 nucleotides are TGTGCCAGCAGTTTAGGGTTGGGGGACGGTAATCAGCCCCAGCATTTT. This gives the protein CASSLGLGDGNQPQHF.

V and J are TRBV7-2 and TRBJ1-1; TRBD1 aligns across 7 bases. V shed 5 bases, J shed 6 bases, and the junction held 9 bases outside the gene matches. In germline, CDR1 is SGHTA, CDR2 FQGNSA. The CDR3 sequence is 14 residues long. CDR3 DNA sequence: TGTGCCAGCAGCACATTGGCAGGGGGGCCTGAAGCTTTCTTT. Amino acid sequence: CASSTLAGGPEAFF. Full variable domain (rest looked up from reference TRBV7-2 and TRBJ1-1): GAGVSQSPSNKVTEKGKDVELRCDPISGHTALYWYRQSLGQGLEFLIYFQGNSAPDKSGLPSDRFSAERTGGSVSTLTIQRTQQEDSAVYLCASSTLAGGPEAFFGQGTRLTVV.

This clone was found once. J is TRBJ2-7 and V is TRBV30; TRBD1 aligns across 8 bases. Germline CDR1 GTSNPN, CDR2 SVGIG (reference sequence). The junction had 4 bases not matched to a gene; V was cut back by 3 bases and J by 0 bases. The CDR3 has 14 amino acids. The CDR3 bases are TGTGCCTGGAGCAGGGGGCAAAGCTCCTACGAGCAGTACTTC. Translated, it gives CAWSRGQSSYEQYF.

This clone occurred many times. This chain's CDR3 is CASSSYGGANVLTF. The CDR3 region has the DNA TGCGCCAGCAGCTCCTATGGTGGGGCCAACGTCCTGACTTTC. The chain employs TRBV5-1 and TRBJ2-6; no clear D. Trimming stripped 3 bases from V and 3 bases from J, with 7 bases between. The CDR3 runs to 14 residues. CDR1 and CDR2 from the germline V gene are SGHRS and YFSETQ.

Worth noting for this clone: A far larger clone is a single base away, which makes a read error likely. Other DNA sequences from this sample encode an identical CDR3 as well. The chain has TRBV7-9 and TRBJ2-1; D unresolved. Trimming stripped 5 bases from V and 8 bases from J, with 10 bases between. Germline V gene sequence: CDR1 SEHNR, CDR2 FQNEAQ (reference sequence). The CDR3 spans 12 residues. CDR3 protein: CASSRTLDEQFF. As DNA, the CDR3 is TGTGCCAGCAGCAGAACCCTGGATGAGCAGTTCTTC.

The chain uses TRBV7-9 and TRBJ2-5; 9 bases fit TRBD1. The germline V gene has CDR1 SEHNR and CDR2 FQNEAQ (reference sequence). Trimming at V came to 5 bases and at J to 5 bases, leaving 3 bases not matched to a gene. This CDR3 comprises 13 residues. The CDR3 sequence is CASSRGQGETQYF. CDR3 bases: TGTGCCAGCAGCAGAGGACAGGGGGAGACCCAGTACTTC.

This clone turned up a few times. The V and J genes are TRBV19 and TRBJ2-2; D is possibly TRBD2 (6 bases). Deletions cut 3 bases from V and 8 bases from J, with 16 bases between. The germline V gene has CDR1 LNHDA and CDR2 SQIVND (reference sequence). CDR3 length: 15 residues. CDR3 coding DNA: TGTGCCAGTAGTATCGCCCTAACCGGAGGGGGGGAGCTGTTTTTT. It yields the protein CASSIALTGGGELFF.

The chain is built from TRBV11-3 and TRBJ1-1; D is unclear. The CDR3 length is 15 residues. Germline CDR1 is SGHNT and CDR2 is YENEEA. V was clipped by 2 bases and J by 4 bases, with 14 bases between them. The CDR3 is CASSLPFTDLTEAFF. The CDR3, as DNA: TGTGCCAGCAGCTTACCGTTTACGGATCTCACTGAAGCTTTCTTT.

CDR3 in amino acids: CASSRLAGVQETQYF. The CDR3 DNA sequence: TGTGCCAGCAGCAGGCTAGCGGGGGTCCAAGAGACCCAGTACTTC. The V and J genes are TRBV6-1 and TRBJ2-5, with TRBD2 matching 10 bases. CDR1 MNHNS and CDR2 SASEGT come from the germline V gene. The CDR3 is made up of 15 amino acids. After removal of 6 bases from V and 1 base from J, the junction contained 5 bases not matched to a gene.

The chain's CDR3 is CASRTDPSGANVLTF. In DNA form, the CDR3 reads TGTGCCAGCCGGACAGACCCCTCTGGGGCCAACGTCCTGACTTTC. The genes are TRBV28 and TRBJ2-6; tentative D call: TRBD1 (6 bases). V was shortened by 8 bases and J by 0 bases, with 11 bases between the two germline ends. The CDR3 consists of 15 residues. Germline V gene data show CDR1 as MDHEN and CDR2 as SYDVKM.

This clone was seen many times. V is TRBV7-6 and J is TRBJ2-7, with D unresolved. The CDR3 has 14 residues. CDR1 and CDR2 from the germline V gene are SGHVS and FNYEAQ. V lost 2 bases to trimming and J lost 5 bases, with 13 bases between them. The CDR3 loop reads CASSLSRWAHEQYF. DNA for the CDR3: TGTGCCAGCAGCTTAAGCCGGTGGGCCCACGAGCAGTACTTC.

V is TRBV5-1 and J is TRBJ2-3; perhaps D is TRBD1 or TRBD2 (7 bases each). The V gene lost 4 bases and the J gene lost 0 bases, with 18 bases spanning the gap. Germline V CDR1 and CDR2: SGHRS, YFSETQ. The CDR3 loop spans 17 amino acids. DNA for the CDR3: TGCGCCAGCAGCACCATCAGGGGGAGGGCCAGCACAGATACGCAGTATTTT. This gives the protein CASSTIRGRASTDTQYF.

This clone was detected ten times or more. The same CDR3 also results from other DNA sequences found in this sample. The gene calls are TRBV6-4 and TRBJ2-3, with 15 bases matching TRBD2. The CDR3 totals 16 residues. Germline trimming cut 2 bases from V and 6 bases from J; bases unmatched to any gene: 3. Germline V lookup: CDR1 MRHNA, CDR2 SNTAGT. Written as DNA, the CDR3 is TGTGCCAGCAGTGACGGACTAGCGGGAGGGCCGGATACGCAGTATTTT. Protein: CASSDGLAGGPDTQYF.

The chain links TRBV11-2 to TRBJ2-1; no clear D gene. The CDR3 is made up of 13 amino acids. Germline CDR1 SGHAT, CDR2 FQNNGV. Trimming pared 2 bases from V and 8 bases from J, leaving 10 bases between. The CDR3 spells CASSLSRVHEQFF. CDR3 bases: TGTGCCAGCAGCTTATCGAGAGTCCATGAGCAGTTCTTC. Using reference TRBV11-2 and TRBJ2-1 for the parts outside the CDR3, the full variable domain is EAGVAQSPRYKIIEKRQSVAFWCNPISGHATLYWYQQILGQGPKLLIQFQNNGVVDDSQLPKDRFSAERLKGVDSTLKIQPAKLEDSAVYLCASSLSRVHEQFFGPGTRLTVL.

The chain joins TRBV6-6 to TRBJ1-4; D is ambiguous. The CDR3 has 14 residues. Germline V gene sequence: CDR1 MNHNY, CDR2 SVGAGI (reference sequence). V dropped 0 bases and J dropped 8 bases, with 10 bases sitting between them. CDR3 bases: TGTGCCAGCAGTTACTCCGTGGGCGTGGAAAAACTGTTTTTT. This sequence encodes CASSYSVGVEKLFF.

This clone was detected only once. The CDR3 reads CASSLDRVGYGYTF. CDR3 nucleotide sequence: TGCGCCAGCAGCCTCGACAGGGTAGGCTATGGCTACACCTTC. This chain links TRBV5-1 with TRBJ1-2; 7 bases line up with TRBD1. V shed 4 bases, J shed 4 bases, and the junction held 7 bases outside the gene matches. The CDR3 consists of 14 residues. CDR1 is SGHRS and CDR2 is YFSETQ in the germline V gene.

This clone has just a few counts. V is TRBV28 and J is TRBJ1-2; 9 bases map to TRBD1. J gave up 2 bases and V 8 bases, and 9 bases lay outside the gene matches. Germline values: CDR1 MDHEN, CDR2 SYDVKM. The CDR3 is 15 residues long. The CDR3, as DNA: TGTGCCAGCGATAGTCCCGGGACAGGGAACTATGGCTACACCTTC. This encodes CASDSPGTGNYGYTF.

This clone came up many times. The same CDR3 can be traced to other DNA sequences in this sample. The chain links TRBV4-2 to TRBJ2-7, with D perhaps TRBD1 or TRBD2 (5 bases each). The CDR3 covers 18 residues. Trimming took off 1 base at V and 0 bases at J, with 19 bases between the two ends. Germline loops: CDR1 LGHNA, CDR2 YNFKEQ. The CDR3 coding sequence is TGTGCCAGCAGCCAAGGTCCCCCCGGGACCTCGATCTCCTACGAGCAGTACTTC. It encodes CASSQGPPGTSISYEQYF.

In nucleotides, the CDR3 is TGTGCCAGCAGCTACACAGGGGTGGACGGGGAGCTGTTTTTT. Translation gives CASSYTGVDGELFF. The chain is built from TRBV27 and TRBJ2-2; the match to TRBD1 covers 7 bases. Trimming removed 6 bases from V and 7 bases from J; junction bases left unmatched: 8. The CDR3 has 14 amino acids. CDR1 MNHEY and CDR2 SMNVEV come from the germline V gene (reference sequence).

The gene calls are TRBV6-1 and TRBJ1-1, with D tentatively TRBD1 (6 bases). Trimming stripped 6 bases from V and 0 bases from J, with 11 bases between. The length of the CDR3 is 14 residues. The germline V gene has CDR1 MNHNS and CDR2 SASEGT. CDR3 loop: CASRKGGLNTEAFF. As DNA, the CDR3 is TGTGCCAGCAGGAAGGGGGGGTTGAACACTGAAGCTTTCTTT.

The V call is TRBV4-2, the J call TRBJ1-2; possible D gene TRBD1, 5 bases. The germline CDR1 and CDR2 sequences are LGHNA and YNFKEQ. Trimming cost V 1 base and J 4 bases, with 25 bases left between them. This CDR3 region has 19 residues. The CDR3 nucleotides read TGTGCCAGCAGCCAAGGAGGGGCCGACATGCTTTCACCGCTCTATGGCTACACCTTC. It translates to CASSQGGADMLSPLYGYTF.